This is a list of T cell receptor beta chains from one sample in a study of OX40 agonist ivuxolimab in advanced cancers. TCRdb keeps only in-frame clones here, not all; method: immunoSEQ multiplex PCR. Altogether about 68,000 clones are present, 85% to 90% being singletons, with the ten largest covering roughly 0.69%. Sequencing used CD4+ or CD8+ T cells sorted from blood, obtained in a trial of the OX40 agonist ivuxolimab. The receptors shown here come from an adult with an advanced solid tumor such as melanoma, head and neck, liver or kidney cancer. Each CDR3 is given with its conserved first and last residue. The D gene is left open where the match is weak. Clone size is shown for a subset of rows, as once, few, many or a class of expanded clone.

j_call d_call clone_size v_call cdr3_nt cdr3_aa
TRBJ1-5 TRBD1 - TRBV30 TGTGCCTGGAGGTACAGGGGGTCTTGGAGCAATCAGCCCCAGCATTTT CAWRYRGSWSNQPQHF
TRBJ1-1 - - TRBV6-5 TGTGCCAGCACTCCTTTGCCGGGCACTGAAGCTTTCTTT CASTPLPGTEAFF
TRBJ2-7 - - TRBV11-2 TGTGCCAGCAGCTTAGGGACAACAGGGTACGAGCAGTACTTC CASSLGTTGYEQYF
TRBJ2-2 - once TRBV7-9 TGTGCCAGCAGCCCGGAGAACACCGGGGAGCTGTTTTTT CASSPENTGELFF
TRBJ2-7 - - TRBV10-1 TGCGCCAGCAGTGAGTTCAAAGGAACGGGGGCCGGCGAGCAGTACTTC CASSEFKGTGAGEQYF
TRBJ2-1 - - TRBV4-3 TGCGCCAGCGGCCAACTTCAGAGAAATGAGCAGTTCTTC CASGQLQRNEQFF
TRBJ2-3 - - TRBV9 TGTGCCAGCAGCGTTGGAGGGGGGGCTAGCACAGATACGCAGTATTTT CASSVGGGASTDTQYF
TRBJ1-1 TRBD1 few TRBV9 TGTGCCAGCAGCGGGGGACAGCGGAGAACTGAAGCTTTCTTT CASSGGQRRTEAFF
TRBJ2-1 - - TRBV6-4 TGTGCCAGCACCGTTGAACGGGGGGCTTACAATGAGCAGTTCTTC CASTVERGAYNEQFF
TRBJ1-2 - - TRBV2 TGTGCCAGCCGGGCAGGTTCCACAGCTAACTATGGCTACACCTTC CASRAGSTANYGYTF
TRBJ1-1 - - TRBV19 TGTGCCAGTAGTATTTGGGAATCCACTGAAGCTTTCTTT CASSIWESTEAFF
TRBJ1-1 TRBD1 - TRBV7-9 TGTGCCAGCAGCTCCAGGGGGCAGGGAGGGGTGAACACTGAAGCTTTCTTT CASSSRGQGGVNTEAFF
TRBJ1-4 - - TRBV19 TGTGCCAGTAGTATCGGGAGGATGGTTAACGAAAAACTGTTTTTT CASSIGRMVNEKLFF
TRBJ2-3 - - TRBV6-1 TGTGCCAGCAGTGAAGCTAGCGGTCCATCAGATACGCAGTATTTT CASSEASGPSDTQYF
TRBJ2-2 TRBD1 few TRBV5-1 TGCGCCAGCAATTTCGGACAGGGGGCGTATTTAGGGGAGCTGTTTTTT CASNFGQGAYLGELFF
TRBJ2-3 TRBD2 - TRBV7-2 TGTGCCAGCAGCTTTTGGAGGGGTAGCGGGGTTTCAGATACGCAGTATTTT CASSFWRGSGVSDTQYF
TRBJ1-3 - - TRBV7-2 TGTGCCAGCAGCTTAGTAAGAAACACCATATATTTT CASSLVRNTIYF
TRBJ2-7 TRBD2 - TRBV7-9 TGTGCCAGCAGCTCCTTGCGGGGGGGCTTCTACGAGCAGTACTTC CASSSLRGGFYEQYF
TRBJ2-2 - - TRBV7-2 TGTGCCAGCAGCTTCGGACAGCGAGGAGTGACCGGGGAGCTGTTTTTT CASSFGQRGVTGELFF
TRBJ2-3 TRBD2 - TRBV4-2 TGTGCCAGCAGCCAAGTATTAGCGGGGGCCCCTAGCACAGATACGCAGTATTTT CASSQVLAGAPSTDTQYF
TRBJ1-5 - few TRBV19 TGTGCCAGTAGTGTGTCGAAAAGGAGCAATCAGCCCCAGCATTTT CASSVSKRSNQPQHF
TRBJ1-4 - - TRBV10-3 TGTGCCATCAGCCCCACCTGGGGCGGCGGCGCAACTAATGAAAAACTGTTTTTT CAISPTWGGGATNEKLFF
TRBJ2-1 TRBD2 - TRBV6-6 TGTGCCAGCAGTTACGAGCGGGGGGGCTACAATGAGCAGTTCTTC CASSYERGGYNEQFF
TRBJ1-2 - - TRBV7-8 TGTGCCAGTACCCTGGGGCCTAACTATGGCTACACCTTC CASTLGPNYGYTF
TRBJ1-6 - once TRBV7-2 TGTGCCAGCAGTTCACCACCTGGGGGCTCCTATAATTCACCCCTCCACTTT CASSSPPGGSYNSPLHF
TRBJ1-2 - - TRBV18 TGTGCCAGCTCACCACGCAGGGCTGACTATGGCTACACCTTC CASSPRRADYGYTF
TRBJ2-7 - - TRBV20-1 TGCAGTGCTAGAGTGGGCTACGAGCAGTACTTC CSARVGYEQYF